This T cell receptor (beta chain) derives from a study of CD8+ T cells in alopecia areata. Regarding the study as a whole: Normal skin contains resident alphabeta T cells, and these are also sequenced in scalp samples. In lesional scalp, particularly from alopecia totalis/universalis, clonality was higher than in normal scalp.

In each case, RNA was isolated and then reverse transcribed into cDNA as the sequencing template. The data were produced by immunoSEQ multiplex PCR, yet TCRdb's version contains in-frame clones alone and is incomplete. Altogether more than 95,000 clones are present, about 50% being singletons, with the ten largest covering 10%. Concerning this clone itself: Its specificity is not known.

Both peripheral blood and punch biopsies of lesional scalp skin were obtained from patients who had alopecia areata. T lymphocytes (CD4+ and CD8+) were sorted from PBMCs. Sequenced: NKG2D-low CD8+ T cells sorted from blood. This TCR derives from a human donor with alopecia areata.

Written as DNA, the CDR3 is TGCAGCGTAGTCGACAGGGATGAGAACACTGAAGCTTTCTTT. Protein sequence: CSVVDRDENTEAFF. The chain recombines TRBV29-1 with TRBJ1-1; 7 positions agree with TRBD1. The CDR3 has 14 residues. CDR1 and CDR2 (germline): SQVTM, ANQGSEA. The junction had 8 bases not matched to a gene; V was cut back by 6 bases and J by 1 base.